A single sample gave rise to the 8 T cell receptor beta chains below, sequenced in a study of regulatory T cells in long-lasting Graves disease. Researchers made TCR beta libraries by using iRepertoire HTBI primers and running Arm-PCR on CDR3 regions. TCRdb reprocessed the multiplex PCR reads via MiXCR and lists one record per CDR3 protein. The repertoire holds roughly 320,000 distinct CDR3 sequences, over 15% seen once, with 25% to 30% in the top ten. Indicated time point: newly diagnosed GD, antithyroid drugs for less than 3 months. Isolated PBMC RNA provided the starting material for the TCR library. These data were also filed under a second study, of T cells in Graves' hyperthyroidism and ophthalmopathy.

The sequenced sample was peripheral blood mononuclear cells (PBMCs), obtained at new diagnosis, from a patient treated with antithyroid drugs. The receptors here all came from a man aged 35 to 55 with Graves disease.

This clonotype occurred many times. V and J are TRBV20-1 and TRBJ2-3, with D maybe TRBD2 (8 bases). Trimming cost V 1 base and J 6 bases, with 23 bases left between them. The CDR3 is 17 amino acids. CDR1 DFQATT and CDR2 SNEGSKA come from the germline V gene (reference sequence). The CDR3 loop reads CSARGEGGGGIPDTQYF. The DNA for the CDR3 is TGCAGTGCTAGAGGGGAAGGGGGCGGGGGGATCCCGGATACGCAGTATTTT.

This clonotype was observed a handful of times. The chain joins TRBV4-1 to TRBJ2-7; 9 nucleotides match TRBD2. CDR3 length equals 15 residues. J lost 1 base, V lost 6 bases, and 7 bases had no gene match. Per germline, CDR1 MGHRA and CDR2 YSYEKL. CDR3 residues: CASRRTSAESYEQYF. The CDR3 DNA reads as TGCGCCAGCAGGCGGACTAGCGCCGAATCCTACGAGCAGTACTTC.

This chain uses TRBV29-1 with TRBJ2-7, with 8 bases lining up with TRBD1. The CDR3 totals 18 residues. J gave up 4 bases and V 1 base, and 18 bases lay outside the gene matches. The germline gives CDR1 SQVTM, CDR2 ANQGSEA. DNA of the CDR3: TGCAGCGTTGAAGTCGTCCTCGGCAGGGACAGGAATGCTTACGAGCAGTACTTC. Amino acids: CSVEVVLGRDRNAYEQYF.

CDR3 sequence reads: CASTRTGGSYNEQFF. The CDR3 nucleotides read TGTGCCAGCACCCGAACAGGGGGCTCCTACAATGAGCAGTTCTTC. V and J are TRBV9 and TRBJ2-1; 8 bases map to TRBD1. The V gene end was trimmed by 6 bases and the J gene end by 0 bases; junction bases not matched to a gene: 5. The CDR3 length is 15 residues. Germline loops: CDR1 SGDLS, CDR2 YYNGEE. Filled out from reference TRBV9 and TRBJ2-1, the complete variable domain reads DSGVTQTPKHLITATGQRVTLRCSPRSGDLSVYWYQQSLDQGLQFLIQYYNGEERAKGNILERFSAQQFPDLHSELNLSSLELGDSALYFCASTRTGGSYNEQFFGPGTRLTVL.

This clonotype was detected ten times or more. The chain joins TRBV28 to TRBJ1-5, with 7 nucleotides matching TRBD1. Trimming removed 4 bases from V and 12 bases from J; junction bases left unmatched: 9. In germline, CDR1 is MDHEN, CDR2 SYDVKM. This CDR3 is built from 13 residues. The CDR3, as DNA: TGTGCCAGCAGTTCCCGCCGCAGGGGGGTCCAGCATTTT. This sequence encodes CASSSRRRGVQHF. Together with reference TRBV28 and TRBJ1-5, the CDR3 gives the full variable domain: DVKVTQSSRYLVKRTGEKVFLECVQDMDHENMFWYRQDPGLGLRLIYFSYDVKMKEKGDIPEGYSVSREKKERFSLILESASTNQTSMYLCASSSRRRGVQHFGDGTRLSIL.

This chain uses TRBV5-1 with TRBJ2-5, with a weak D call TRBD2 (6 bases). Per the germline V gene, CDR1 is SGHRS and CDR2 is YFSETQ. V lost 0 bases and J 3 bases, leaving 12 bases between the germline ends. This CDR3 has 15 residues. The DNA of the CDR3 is TGCGCCAGCAGCTTGGGCGGGAACAGAGAAGAGACCCAGTACTTC. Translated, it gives CASSLGGNREETQYF.

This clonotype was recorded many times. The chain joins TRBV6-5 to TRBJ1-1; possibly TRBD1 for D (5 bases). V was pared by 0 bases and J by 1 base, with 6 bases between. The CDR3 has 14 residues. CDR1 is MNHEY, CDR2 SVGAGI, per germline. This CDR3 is CASSYSGENTEAFF. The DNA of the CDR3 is TGTGCCAGCAGTTACTCGGGGGAGAACACTGAAGCTTTCTTT.

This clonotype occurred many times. CDR3 protein: CASSEARHKQETQYF. CDR3 sequence (DNA): TGTGCCAGCAGTGAAGCGAGGCATAAGCAAGAGACCCAGTACTTC. The chain recombines TRBV2 with TRBJ2-5; D remains unclear. Germline V lookup: CDR1 SNHLY, CDR2 FYNNEI. This CDR3 comprises 15 residues. V was cut by 0 bases and J by 2 bases, with 10 bases left in between.